Presented here are 28 T cell receptor beta chains from one specimen sequenced in a study of early T cells in non-severe SARS-CoV-2 infection. TCRdb used MiXCR to reprocess the 5' RACE reads, holding one entry per CDR3 protein. The sample lists approximately 79,000 distinct CDR3 sequences; about 13% were seen once. Sequences were obtained from whole blood. These receptors were taken from an adult who was a healthcare worker with PCR-confirmed SARS-CoV-2 infection or an uninfected control (not recorded which).

There are many counts of this clonotype. The chain has TRBV7-9 and TRBJ2-1; possibly TRBD2 for D (6 bases). This CDR3 region has 17 residues. V shed 5 bases and J shed 2 bases, with 19 bases lying between them. In germline, CDR1 is SEHNR, CDR2 FQNEAQ (reference sequence). CDR3 sequence: CASSLPPSDLTYNEQFF. In DNA form, the CDR3 reads TGTGCCAGCAGCCTACCTCCTAGCGACTTAACCTACAATGAGCAGTTCTTC.

At least ten counts were recorded for this clonotype. The chain uses TRBV7-9 and TRBJ2-3; 10 bases match TRBD2. This CDR3 has 16 residues. Losses at the gene ends were 4 bases for V and 4 bases for J; bases not matched to a gene: 8. Looked up from germline, CDR1 is SEHNR and CDR2 is FQNEAQ (reference sequence). The CDR3 sequence: CASSSNSGGSADTQYF. DNA for the CDR3: TGTGCCAGCAGCTCGAATAGCGGGGGGTCCGCAGATACGCAGTATTTT.

This clonotype turned up a few times. The V gene is TRBV2, the J gene TRBJ2-5, with a tentative D call TRBD2 (5 bases). V shed 5 bases and J shed 1 base, with 11 bases lying between them. Germline V CDR1 and CDR2: SNHLY, FYNNEI. CDR3 length equals 14 residues. The CDR3 is CASSYGLAQETQYF. In DNA, the CDR3 is TGTGCCAGCAGTTATGGCCTAGCCCAAGAGACCCAGTACTTC.

This clonotype was counted between two and nine times. This chain links TRBV12-3 or TRBV12-4 with TRBJ1-3; D may be TRBD1 (5 bases). Trimming shortened V by 7 bases and J by 2 bases, and 12 bases separated the two germline ends. This CDR3 contains 14 residues. The CDR3 nucleotides are TGTGCCAGCAACCTCCAGGGTACTGGAAACACCATATATTTT. Its translation is CASNLQGTGNTIYF.

The chain uses TRBV5-5 and TRBJ2-1; 7 bases line up with TRBD2. J gave up 6 bases and V 1 base, and 7 bases lay outside the gene matches. The CDR3 runs 15 residues. Germline-derived CDR1 and CDR2 are SGHKS and YYEKEE (reference sequence). The CDR3 region is CASSLFTSAVNEQFF. CDR3 DNA sequence: TGTGCCAGCAGCTTGTTTACTAGCGCAGTCAATGAGCAGTTCTTC.

This clonotype showed up just a few times. The rearrangement links TRBV2 to TRBJ1-1; D is unclear. The CDR3 contains 11 residues. V was pared by 10 bases and J by 2 bases, with 8 bases between. Germline lookup yields CDR1 SNHLY and CDR2 FYNNEI. CDR3 loop: CAKISNTEAFF. The DNA of the CDR3 is TGTGCCAAGATCTCAAACACTGAAGCTTTCTTT.

This clonotype has ten or more counts. The V gene is TRBV3-1, the J gene TRBJ1-6; D call uncertain. In germline, CDR1 is LGHDT, CDR2 YNNKEL (reference sequence). The CDR3 contains 17 residues. Between the trimmed V and J ends, which lost 0 bases and 0 bases, there was a span of 9 bases. The CDR3 bases are TGTGCCAGCAGCCAAGAACGTCAGAACTCCTATAATTCACCCCTCCACTTT. Its protein is CASSQERQNSYNSPLHF. The full variable domain, its missing parts supplied by reference TRBV3-1 and TRBJ1-6, is DTAVSQTPKYLVTQMGNDKSIKCEQNLGHDTMYWYKQDSKKFLKIMFSYNNKELIINETVPNRFSPKSPDKAHLNLHINSLELGDSAVYFCASSQERQNSYNSPLHFGNGTRLTVT.

This clonotype was seen only a few times. The V call is TRBV19, the J call TRBJ1-1; D uncertain. V lost 1 base, J lost 6 bases, and 15 bases lay in between. This CDR3 has 15 residues. Germline V CDR1 and CDR2: LNHDA, SQIVND (reference sequence). CDR3 amino acids: CASSIAGSIAAEAFF. CDR3 nucleotide sequence: TGTGCCAGTAGTATAGCCGGGTCGATAGCAGCTGAAGCTTTCTTT.

This clonotype was observed at least ten times. CDR3 sequence: CSAPLAGGGETQYF. CDR3 DNA: TGCAGTGCTCCACTAGCGGGAGGAGGCGAGACCCAGTACTTC. The genes are TRBV20-1 and TRBJ2-5; 12 bases line up with TRBD2. This CDR3 has 14 amino acids. With 5 bases clipped from V and 5 bases from J, the junction kept 6 bases outside the gene matches. CDR1 and CDR2 (germline): DFQATT, SNEGSKA (reference sequence).

This clonotype showed up just a few times. The chain carries TRBV7-6 and TRBJ1-4; D uncertain. Trimming took off 2 bases at V and 2 bases at J, with 15 bases between the two ends. The CDR3 is made up of 17 amino acids. CDR1 is SGHVS, CDR2 FNYEAQ, per germline. The CDR3 sequence is CASSLTPVLGTNEKLFF. The DNA of the CDR3 is TGTGCCAGCAGCTTAACCCCTGTACTGGGGACTAATGAAAAACTGTTTTTT. Variable domain in full (rest from reference TRBV7-6 and TRBJ1-4): GAGVSQSPRYKVTKRGQDVALRCDPISGHVSLYWYRQALGQGPEFLTYFNYEAQQDKSGLPNDRFSAERPEGSISTLTIQRTEQRDSAMYRCASSLTPVLGTNEKLFFGSGTQLSVL.

This clonotype was seen repeatedly, ten times or more. The chain combines TRBV18 with TRBJ1-4; possibly TRBD1 for D (6 bases). From germline, CDR1 is KGHSH and CDR2 LQKENI. V was clipped by 3 bases and J by 6 bases, with 17 bases between them. The CDR3 runs 16 residues. CDR3 region: CASSPRAGAKDEKLFF. The CDR3, as DNA: TGTGCCAGCTCACCGAGGGCAGGGGCGAAGGATGAAAAACTGTTTTTT.

This clonotype was counted between two and nine times. The J gene is TRBJ2-6, the V gene TRBV28; no firm D call. The V gene's germline CDR1 is MDHEN and CDR2 SYDVKM. Trimming took off 6 bases at V and 2 bases at J, with 5 bases between the two ends. The CDR3 sequence is 13 residues long. CDR3 in amino acids: CASRRTGANVLTF. The CDR3 nucleotides read TGTGCCAGCAGGCGTACTGGGGCCAACGTCCTGACTTTC.

This clonotype was counted ten times or more. The V call is TRBV12-3 or TRBV12-4, the J call TRBJ2-1; 13 nucleotides agree with TRBD2. The CDR3 has 16 amino acids. Trimming cost V 6 bases and J 6 bases; bases outside gene matches: 8. Here the CDR3 DNA reads TGTGCCAGCAGCCGGGGACTAGCGGGATATCGCAATGAGCAGTTCTTC. It is translated as CASSRGLAGYRNEQFF.

This clonotype was seen many times. J is TRBJ1-4 and V is TRBV7-2, with TRBD1 as a possible D gene (5 bases). The CDR3 has 17 amino acids. Trimming removed 1 base at V and 2 bases at J, with 14 bases between. Germline CDR1 reads SGHTA; CDR2 reads FQGNSA. CDR3 nucleotide sequence: TGTGCCAGCAGCTTAGTCCGCAGGGAAGGGACTAATGAAAAACTGTTTTTT. This gives the protein CASSLVRREGTNEKLFF. Supplemented by reference TRBV7-2 and TRBJ1-4, the full variable domain reads GAGVSQSPSNKVTEKGKDVELRCDPISGHTALYWYRQSLGQGLEFLIYFQGNSAPDKSGLPSDRFSAERTGGSVSTLTIQRTQQEDSAVYLCASSLVRREGTNEKLFFGSGTQLSVL.

The rearrangement links TRBV2 to TRBJ1-2; no clear D. Between the trimmed V and J ends, which lost 4 bases and 8 bases, there was a span of 14 bases. Germline V gene data show CDR1 as SNHLY and CDR2 as FYNNEI. The CDR3 extends over 13 amino acids. The CDR3 DNA is TGTGCCAGCAGTGTTGGACTTGGAGGAGGCTACACCTTC. Amino acid sequence: CASSVGLGGGYTF.

This clonotype was seen a few times. CDR3: CASGRQSGKKPQHF. CDR3 in DNA: TGTGCCAGCGGACGACAGTCCGGGAAAAAGCCCCAGCATTTT. This chain uses TRBV2 with TRBJ1-5; a weak D match, TRBD1 (5 bases). The CDR3 loop spans 14 amino acids. Trimming cost V 8 bases and J 8 bases, with 19 bases left between them. The germline gives CDR1 SNHLY, CDR2 FYNNEI.

This clonotype turned up a few times. This chain links TRBV19 with TRBJ1-6, with 10 positions matching TRBD1. The junction had 13 bases not matched to a gene; V was cut back by 3 bases and J by 8 bases. Per germline, CDR1 LNHDA and CDR2 SQIVND (reference sequence). The CDR3 has 18 residues. CDR3 in amino acids: CASSITGTGALPHSPLHF. Written as DNA, the CDR3 is TGTGCCAGTAGTATTACCGGGACAGGGGCCCTTCCGCATTCACCCCTCCACTTT.

This clonotype turned up a few times. The chain carries TRBV9 and TRBJ2-1, with 10 nucleotides matching TRBD1. The CDR3 is 15 residues long. The V gene end was trimmed by 7 bases and the J gene end by 4 bases; junction bases not matched to a gene: 8. Per germline, CDR1 SGDLS and CDR2 YYNGEE. The CDR3 coding sequence is TGTGCCAGCCAGCCCGGGACAGGGGATTACAATGAGCAGTTCTTC. Protein product: CASQPGTGDYNEQFF.

This clonotype has just a few counts. The chain carries TRBV29-1 and TRBJ1-4, with 9 positions matching TRBD1. V trimming: 7 bases; J trimming: 8 bases; junction bases outside the gene matches: 11. The germline CDR1 and CDR2 sequences are SQVTM and ANQGSEA. CDR3 size: 14 residues. The CDR3 coding sequence is TGCAGCGGCTGGACAGGGGCCCGAGGCGAAAAACTGTTTTTT. Translating gives CSGWTGARGEKLFF. The entire variable domain, with the rest obtained from reference TRBV29-1 and TRBJ1-4, is as follows: SAVISQKPSRDICQRGTSLTIQCQVDSQVTMMFWYRQQPGQSLTLIATANQGSEATYESGFVIDKFPISRPNLTFSTLTVSNMSPEDSSIYLCSGWTGARGEKLFFGSGTQLSVL.

This clonotype occurred many times. This rearrangement joins TRBV7-9 to TRBJ1-1; perhaps TRBD1 as D (5 bases). V lost 0 bases to trimming and J lost 1 base, with 9 bases between them. CDR3 size: 15 residues. Germline assignment: CDR1 SEHNR and CDR2 FQNEAQ (reference sequence). CDR3 nucleotide sequence: TGTGCCAGCAGCTTAGCGCTGGGGACGAACACTGAAGCTTTCTTT. Protein: CASSLALGTNTEAFF.

This clonotype has ten or more counts. The rearrangement joins TRBV7-2 to TRBJ2-3; 9 bases agree with TRBD2. CDR1 and CDR2 (germline): SGHTA, FQGNSA. Trimming cost V 5 bases and J 5 bases; bases outside gene matches: 8. The CDR3 is made up of 15 amino acids. The CDR3 DNA sequence: TGTGCCAGCAGCATGGGACTAGCCGACCTAGATACGCAGTATTTT. Protein product: CASSMGLADLDTQYF.

The CDR3 DNA is TGCAGTGCGGCCCCCGGGACGATCGGCTATGGCTACACCTTC. This sequence encodes CSAAPGTIGYGYTF. The chain joins TRBV20-1 to TRBJ1-2; the D gene is possibly TRBD1 (5 bases). The V end lost 6 bases, the J end lost 4 bases, and 18 bases lay between the germline ends. CDR1 and CDR2 from the germline V gene are DFQATT and SNEGSKA (reference sequence). The CDR3 covers 14 residues.

This clonotype showed up many times. The V gene is TRBV5-1, the J gene TRBJ2-7; D remains unclear. V was cut by 0 bases and J by 1 base, with 11 bases left in between. The CDR3 extends over 15 amino acids. CDR1 is SGHRS, CDR2 YFSETQ, per germline. The CDR3 is CASSLGAGESYEQYF. DNA of the CDR3: TGCGCCAGCAGCTTGGGGGCAGGAGAGTCCTACGAGCAGTACTTC.

This clonotype was seen more than once but under ten times. The chain recombines TRBV20-1 with TRBJ1-1, with TRBD1 identical over 7 bases. Germline values: CDR1 DFQATT, CDR2 SNEGSKA (reference sequence). J lost 3 bases, V lost 2 bases, and 9 bases had no gene match. The CDR3 sequence is 15 residues long. The CDR3 spells CSARPQGQSDTEAFF. The CDR3 coding sequence is TGCAGTGCTAGACCACAGGGACAGTCTGACACTGAAGCTTTCTTT.

A few counts support this clonotype. The rearrangement uses TRBV13 and TRBJ2-7, with D possibly being TRBD1 or TRBD2 (5 bases each). Trimming removed 2 bases at V and 2 bases at J, with 10 bases between. Looked up from germline, CDR1 is PRHDT and CDR2 is FYEKMQ (reference sequence). This CDR3 region has 14 residues. The CDR3 nucleotides read TGTGCCAGCAGCTTACGAGGGGAGACCTACGAGCAGTACTTC. It translates to CASSLRGETYEQYF.

There are a few counts of this clonotype. The chain carries TRBV6-5 and TRBJ2-1, with 8 positions matching TRBD2. CDR1 and CDR2 from the germline V gene are MNHEY and SVGAGI. The V segment lost 6 bases and the J segment 2 bases; nucleotides outside the gene matches: 6. CDR3 length: 15 residues. The CDR3 spells CASSRGAGAYNEQFF. The CDR3 DNA is TGTGCCAGCAGCCGCGGAGCGGGGGCCTACAATGAGCAGTTCTTC.

The table lists this clonotype with many counts. The rearrangement uses TRBV6-5 and TRBJ2-1; 7 bases align to TRBD2. The CDR3 contains 15 residues. Germline trimming cut 0 bases from V and 10 bases from J; bases unmatched to any gene: 9. CDR1 and CDR2 (germline): MNHEY, SVGAGI. The CDR3: CASSYSTGGNMEQFF. CDR3 coding DNA: TGTGCCAGCAGTTACTCCACGGGGGGTAATATGGAGCAGTTCTTC.

This clonotype was counted at least ten times. The chain carries TRBV19 and TRBJ2-7; TRBD1 might be the D (6 bases). CDR3 length: 13 amino acids. Germline V lookup: CDR1 LNHDA, CDR2 SQIVND (reference sequence). Trimming removed 2 bases at V and 5 bases at J, with 10 bases between. The CDR3 sequence: CASSITGMDEQYF. In DNA, the CDR3 is TGTGCCAGTAGTATAACAGGGATGGACGAGCAGTACTTC.